The 27 T cell receptor beta chains below were found in one sample sequenced in a study of T cell responses to AZD1222 COVID-19 vaccine. Libraries were prepared by immunoSEQ multiplex PCR; TCRdb keeps only in-frame clonotypes and omits some of them. The data contain fewer than 200,000 clones, 90% of them singletons. The material sequenced was peripheral blood, taken on day 0 of AZD1222 vaccination. These receptors came from an adult in good health.

This rearrangement joins TRBV5-1 to TRBJ2-7; D not certain. Trimming pared 0 bases from V and 4 bases from J, leaving 5 bases between. This CDR3 has 12 amino acids. Germline V gene sequence: CDR1 SGHRS, CDR2 YFSETQ. The CDR3 loop is CASSLEVYEQYF. The CDR3 nucleotides read TGCGCCAGCAGCTTGGAGGTGTACGAGCAGTACTTC.

V and J are TRBV28 and TRBJ1-5, with D tentatively TRBD1 (6 bases). CDR3 length equals 12 residues. Germline CDR1 reads MDHEN; CDR2 reads SYDVKM. V was pared by 4 bases and J by 5 bases, with 6 bases between. In nucleotides, the CDR3 is TGTGCCAGCAGTTACAGGGATCAGCCCCAGCATTTT. This translates into CASSYRDQPQHF. Based on the CDR3 plus reference TRBV28 and TRBJ1-5, the full variable domain is DVKVTQSSRYLVKRTGEKVFLECVQDMDHENMFWYRQDPGLGLRLIYFSYDVKMKEKGDIPEGYSVSREKKERFSLILESASTNQTSMYLCASSYRDQPQHFGDGTRLSIL.

The V call is TRBV7-8, the J call TRBJ1-5; possibly TRBD1 for D (6 bases). V lost 3 bases to trimming and J lost 1 base, with 10 bases between them. Germline V gives CDR1 SGHVS, CDR2 FQNEAQ. The CDR3 contains 15 residues. The DNA for the CDR3 is TGTGCCAGCAGCTTCGGACAGCAAAGCAATCAGCCCCAGCATTTT. The encoded protein is CASSFGQQSNQPQHF.

J is TRBJ1-4 and V is TRBV6-5; D is unclear. Per germline, CDR1 MNHEY and CDR2 SVGAGI. There are 13 residues in the CDR3. The V end lost 3 bases, the J end lost 4 bases, and 6 bases lay between the germline ends. For the CDR3, the DNA is TGTGCCAGCAGTTATTACGGTAATGAAAAACTGTTTTTT. This translates into CASSYYGNEKLFF.

V gene TRBV7-7 combines with J gene TRBJ2-2; D might be TRBD1 or TRBD2, each matching 7 bases. Germline-derived CDR1 and CDR2 are SSHAT and FNYEAQ (reference sequence). Trimming cost V 5 bases and J 7 bases, with 17 bases left between them. This CDR3 has 15 amino acids. The CDR3 DNA reads TGTGCCAGCAGCCTCGACGACAGGGAGGGCGGGGAGCTGTTTTTT. Protein: CASSLDDREGGELFF. The variable domain in full, with the rest retrieved from reference TRBV7-7 and TRBJ2-2, is GAGVSQSPRYKVTKRGQDVTLRCDPISSHATLYWYQQALGQGPEFLTYFNYEAQPDKSGLPSDRFSAERPEGSISTLTIQRTEQRDSAMYRCASSLDDREGGELFFGEGSRLTVL.

The gene calls are TRBV4-2 and TRBJ2-7; D is unresolved. The V gene lost 0 bases and the J gene lost 0 bases, with 6 bases spanning the gap. The CDR3 sequence is 14 residues long. Germline V lookup: CDR1 LGHNA, CDR2 YNFKEQ. CDR3 in DNA: TGTGCCAGCAGCCAAGACTTAAACTCCTACGAGCAGTACTTC. As protein: CASSQDLNSYEQYF.

The genes are TRBV28 and TRBJ1-1; no clear D gene. The CDR3 has 14 residues. The V gene's germline CDR1 is MDHEN and CDR2 SYDVKM. The V end lost 6 bases, the J end lost 1 base, and 12 bases lay between the germline ends. This CDR3 reads CASRKAGRNTEAFF. The DNA for the CDR3 is TGTGCCAGCAGGAAGGCAGGCCGGAACACTGAAGCTTTCTTT.

The CDR3 protein is CASSTLDSRGYTF. CDR3 coding DNA: TGTGCCAGCAGCACCCTGGACAGTAGGGGCTACACCTTC. The chain employs TRBV7-9 and TRBJ1-2; perhaps TRBD1 as D (6 bases). There are 13 residues in the CDR3. The germline V gene encodes CDR1 SEHNR and CDR2 FQNEAQ (reference sequence). V was cut by 5 bases and J by 8 bases, with 15 bases left in between. Filled out from reference TRBV7-9 and TRBJ1-2, the complete variable domain reads DTGVSQNPRHKITKRGQNVTFRCDPISEHNRLYWYRQTLGQGPEFLTYFQNEAQLEKSRLLSDRFSAERPKGSFSTLEIQRTEQGDSAMYLCASSTLDSRGYTFGSGTRLTVV.

The CDR3 bases are TGTGCCAGCAGTTACCACAGGGAGTATGGCTACACCTTC. Its protein product is CASSYHREYGYTF. This rearrangement joins TRBV6-5 to TRBJ1-2, with D possibly being TRBD1 (6 bases). Germline CDR1 is MNHEY and CDR2 is SVGAGI. The CDR3 runs to 13 residues. The V end lost 2 bases, the J end lost 5 bases, and 9 bases lay between the germline ends.

This clone was seen a handful of times. The gene calls are TRBV6-5 and TRBJ2-7; TRBD1 is a possible D gene (6 bases). Between the trimmed V and J ends, which lost 4 bases and 1 base, there was a span of 17 bases. Germline loops: CDR1 MNHEY, CDR2 SVGAGI. The CDR3 is 16 amino acids. The CDR3 region has the DNA TGTGCCAGCAGTTCTACTCCTGACAGGAGGTCCTACGAGCAGTACTTC. As protein: CASSSTPDRRSYEQYF.

The chain uses TRBV6-1 and TRBJ1-3, with D possibly TRBD1 on 6 matching bases. V was trimmed by 4 bases and J by 1 base, leaving 23 bases between them. The CDR3 runs to 19 residues. Per the germline V gene, CDR1 is MNHNS and CDR2 is SASEGT. CDR3 in DNA: TGTGCCAGCAGTGTCCCGAGCCCTTGGGGCAGGGGATCTGGAAACACCATATATTTT. It encodes CASSVPSPWGRGSGNTIYF.

This chain uses TRBV27 with TRBJ2-7; tentative D call: TRBD2 (5 bases). CDR1 is MNHEY and CDR2 is SMNVEV in the germline V gene (reference sequence). The CDR3 is 12 residues long. V lost 10 bases and J lost 9, with 19 bases in between. CDR3 DNA sequence: TGTGCCACCAGCGGCAGCGGCCCTGGGCAGTACTTC. It is translated as CATSGSGPGQYF.

This clone was seen once. The rearrangement joins TRBV7-9 to TRBJ2-7, with D possibly matching TRBD1 (6 bases). This CDR3 contains 13 residues. Germline CDR1 SEHNR, CDR2 FQNEAQ (reference sequence). V shed 2 bases and J shed 5 bases, with 10 bases lying between them. As DNA, the CDR3 is TGTGCCAGCAGCTTAAACAGGGTTAACGAGCAGTACTTC. It translates to CASSLNRVNEQYF.

V usage is TRBV11-2 and J usage is TRBJ2-2; D not certain. This CDR3 spans 13 amino acids. The germline gives CDR1 SGHAT, CDR2 FQNNGV. The V end was cut by 4 bases, the J end by 5 bases, with 8 bases between. The CDR3 region has the DNA TGTGCCAGCAGCTCGCCGCAGACCGGGGAGCTGTTTTTT. Its protein is CASSSPQTGELFF.

The chain links TRBV9 to TRBJ2-3; TRBD2 aligns across 12 bases. The germline V gene encodes CDR1 SGDLS and CDR2 YYNGEE. The V and J ends lost 4 bases and 7 bases, in that order; junction bases with no gene match: 7. The CDR3 spans 15 residues. This CDR3 is CASSIPSGGAYTQYF. DNA for the CDR3: TGTGCCAGCAGCATCCCTAGCGGGGGGGCGTATACGCAGTATTTT.

The J gene is TRBJ1-6, the V gene TRBV7-2, with D hard to call. V was shortened by 3 bases and J by 9 bases, with 18 bases between the two germline ends. There are 16 residues in the CDR3. CDR1 and CDR2 from the germline V gene are SGHTA and FQGNSA. The CDR3 coding sequence is TGTGCCAGCAGCTTCTCGGACGGATTAGACGGTTCACCCCTCCACTTT. It yields the protein CASSFSDGLDGSPLHF.

This clone has a handful of counts. The rearrangement joins TRBV2 to TRBJ1-4; 7 nucleotides match TRBD1. The CDR3 totals 18 residues. Germline CDR1 is SNHLY and CDR2 is FYNNEI. J lost 5 bases, V lost 6 bases, and 18 bases had no gene match. The CDR3 nucleotides are TGTGCCAGCAGGGATTTAACCGGGACAGTAGGGATCAATGAAAAACTGTTTTTT. Protein: CASRDLTGTVGINEKLFF.

The J gene is TRBJ1-5, the V gene TRBV5-5; D possibly corresponds to TRBD1 (5 bases). V lost 7 bases, J lost 7 bases, and 15 bases lay in between. The CDR3 is made up of 13 amino acids. Germline-derived CDR1 and CDR2 are SGHKS and YYEKEE (reference sequence). CDR3 residues: CASAHGGTQPQHF. DNA of the CDR3: TGTGCCAGCGCGCACGGGGGAACGCAGCCCCAGCATTTT.

J is TRBJ1-2 and V is TRBV28, with 9 bases matching TRBD1. This CDR3 has 14 residues. V trimming: 3 bases; J trimming: 9 bases; junction bases outside the gene matches: 8. From germline, CDR1 is MDHEN and CDR2 SYDVKM. The CDR3 region has the DNA TGTGCCAGCAGTTTGGGACAGGGTACTCGGAGCTACACCTTC. Protein: CASSLGQGTRSYTF.

The rearrangement uses TRBV30 and TRBJ2-6; 7 bases map to TRBD1. Germline V lookup: CDR1 GTSNPN, CDR2 SVGIG (reference sequence). The CDR3 is made up of 17 amino acids. Trimming took 2 bases from V and 4 from J; bases not matched to a gene: 11. The CDR3 DNA follows: TGTGCCTGGAGTACTACAGGGGTTCTGTCCGGGGCCAACGTCCTGACTTTC. Translation gives CAWSTTGVLSGANVLTF.

The genes are TRBV10-3 and TRBJ2-2; 9 bases match TRBD2. Trimming at V came to 1 base and at J to 5 bases, leaving 5 bases not matched to a gene. Germline lookup yields CDR1 ENHRY and CDR2 SYGVKD. This CDR3 is built from 16 residues. In nucleotides, the CDR3 is TGTGCCATCAGTGAGTTCCCGGGACTAGCTACCGGGGAGCTGTTTTTT. It encodes CAISEFPGLATGELFF.

J is TRBJ2-7 and V is TRBV12-2; the DNA was not used to check the table's D call, TRBD1. TRBV12-2 has pseudogene status. This CDR3 is built from 13 residues. The CDR3 DNA sequence: TGTGCAACCGGGTTAGGGGCGACCTACGAGCAGTACTTC. Translation gives CATGLGATYEQYF.

The table lists this clone with a count of one. The V call is TRBV20-1, the J call TRBJ2-1; the D is unclear. The CDR3 runs to 11 residues. CDR1 is DFQATT and CDR2 is SNEGSKA in the germline V gene (reference sequence). The germline V and J ends were trimmed by 7 bases and 2 bases, with 6 bases remaining between them. In DNA form, the CDR3 reads TGCAGTGGTGTCCCCTACAATGAGCAGTTCTTC. Amino acid sequence: CSGVPYNEQFF.

V is TRBV10-3 and J is TRBJ1-5; D unresolved. CDR3 length: 15 residues. Germline-derived CDR1 and CDR2 are ENHRY and SYGVKD. The V end lost 2 bases, the J end lost 2 bases, and 10 bases lay between the germline ends. The CDR3: CAISERQAGNQPQHF. The CDR3 DNA follows: TGTGCCATCAGTGAGAGGCAGGCGGGCAATCAGCCCCAGCATTTT.

The chain uses TRBV6-1 and TRBJ1-5, with D possibly TRBD1 on 5 matching bases. This CDR3 has 14 residues. The germline V gene encodes CDR1 MNHNS and CDR2 SASEGT. V dropped 1 base and J dropped 5 bases, with 9 bases sitting between them. In DNA, the CDR3 is TGTGCCAGCAGTGAAGTCCAGGGTGATCAGCCCCAGCATTTT. Amino acids: CASSEVQGDQPQHF.

The CDR3 coding sequence is TGTGCCAGTAGTGATGGGACGGGAATAGGGCAGTACTTC. It codes for CASSDGTGIGQYF. The chain links TRBV19 to TRBJ2-7; D is tentatively TRBD1 or TRBD2 (5 bases each). Germline assignment: CDR1 LNHDA and CDR2 SQIVND (reference sequence). The CDR3 spans 13 residues. Trimming took off 5 bases at V and 9 bases at J, with 17 bases between the two ends.

J is TRBJ2-3 and V is TRBV29-1, with unresolved D. Germline lookup yields CDR1 SQVTM and CDR2 ANQGSEA. Trimming stripped 4 bases from V and 5 bases from J, with 7 bases between. This CDR3 has 11 residues. CDR3 residues: CSVAPQDTQYF. The CDR3 DNA reads TGCAGCGTTGCCCCCCAAGATACGCAGTATTTT.